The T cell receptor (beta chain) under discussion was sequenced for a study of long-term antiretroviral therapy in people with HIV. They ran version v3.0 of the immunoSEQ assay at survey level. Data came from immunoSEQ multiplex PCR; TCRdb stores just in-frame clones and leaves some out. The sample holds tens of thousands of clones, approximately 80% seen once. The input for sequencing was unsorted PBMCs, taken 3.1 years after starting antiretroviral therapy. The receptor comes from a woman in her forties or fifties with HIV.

This chain's CDR3 is CASSSRGGGLGYTF. CDR3 bases: TGTGCCAGCAGCTCCCGGGGGGGCGGTTTGGGCTACACCTTC. This chain uses TRBV7-2 with TRBJ1-2; D might be TRBD1 (6 bases). The CDR3 extends over 14 amino acids. V was trimmed by 4 bases and J by 8 bases, leaving 17 bases between them. Germline-derived CDR1 and CDR2 are SGHTA and FQGNSA.